These T cell receptor beta chains were read from a single sample in a study of Graves' ophthalmopathy and Graves' hyperthyroidism. MiXCR, run by TCRdb on the multiplex PCR reads, gives a single entry per CDR3 protein. The sample has about 1.2 million distinct CDR3 sequences, about 40% seen once. The sequenced sample consisted of peripheral blood or thyroid tissue (not recorded which). These receptors were taken from an adult man with Graves' hyperthyroidism. Both conserved end residues are part of each CDR3. A D gene is named only where the DNA matches it firmly. A row's size may be missing; if present it is once, few, many or a size class.

j_call | d_call | v_call | clone_size | cdr3_aa | cdr3_nt
TRBJ2-2 | NA | TRBV7-3 | many | CASSLALNGELFF | TGTGCCAGCAGCTTAGCCCTTAACGGGGAGCTGTTTTTT
TRBJ2-7 | NA | TRBV15 | many | CATSRDRGISYEQYF | TGTGCCACCAGCAGAGATCGGGGGATCTCCTACGAGCAGTACTTC
TRBJ1-2 | TRBD1 | TRBV7-9 | many | CASSDYRGEDYGYTF | TGTGCCAGCTCGGATTACAGGGGTGAGGACTATGGCTACACCTTC
TRBJ1-1 | NA | TRBV7-9 | few | CASSYIAMNTEAFF | TGTGCCAGCAGTTATATAGCGATGAACACTGAAGCTTTCTTT
TRBJ1-5 | TRBD1 | TRBV11-2 | NA | CASSATQGCKVNQPQHF | TGTGCCAGCAGCGCAACACAGGGGTGCAAGGTCAATCAGCCCCAGCATTTT
TRBJ1-1 | NA | TRBV2 | many | CASSEGARGNTEAFF | TGTGCCAGCAGTGAAGGCGCCAGGGGGAACACTGAAGCTTTCTTT
TRBJ2-2 | NA | TRBV10-2 | few | CASRDPGGTGELFF | TGCGCCAGCAGGGACCCCGGGGGCACCGGGGAGCTGTTTTTT
TRBJ2-7 | TRBD2 | TRBV12-3/TRBV12-4 | many | CASSPPTSGGPLEQYF | TGTGCCAGCAGCCCCCCCACTAGCGGGGGGCCGCTCGAGCAGTACTTC
TRBJ2-7 | TRBD2 | TRBV27 | NA | CASSLSSGGAMHEQYF | TGTGCCAGCAGTTTGTCGAGCGGGGGGGCGATGCACGAGCAGTACTTC
TRBJ2-7 | TRBD2 | TRBV29-1 | NA | CSVDGGGRMYEQYF | TGCAGCGTTGATGGGGGGGGGAGAATGTACGAGCAGTACTTC
TRBJ1-6 | TRBD1 | TRBV12-3/TRBV12-4 | many | CASSRQGWNSPLHF | TGTGCCAGCAGCAGACAGGGATGGAATTCACCCCTCCACTTT
TRBJ1-1 | TRBD1 | TRBV24-1 | NA | CATSGGTGGLGTEAFF | TGTGCCACCAGTGGAGGGACAGGGGGCTTGGGCACTGAAGCTTTCTTT
TRBJ1-5 | NA | TRBV20-1 | NA | CSARDRGAQGNQPQHF | TGCAGTGCTAGAGATCGCGGGGCTCAGGGAAATCAGCCCCAGCATTTT
TRBJ1-2 | NA | TRBV29-1 | NA | CSVGSSFDYGYTF | TGCAGCGTCGGATCGTCCTTTGACTATGGCTACACCTTC
TRBJ2-1 | NA | TRBV29-1 | NA | CSVGGTAYNEQFF | TGCAGCGTTGGGGGAACAGCCTACAATGAGCAGTTCTTC
TRBJ1-2 | TRBD1 | TRBV7-2 | few | CASSPKWEFRDRGIYGYTF | TGTGCCAGCAGCCCCAAGTGGGAGTTCCGGGACAGGGGTATCTATGGCTACACCTTC
TRBJ2-5 | NA | TRBV5-8 | many | CASSLEGDQETQYF | TGTGCCAGCAGCTTGGAGGGTGACCAAGAGACCCAGTACTTC
TRBJ1-2 | NA | TRBV7-2 | NA | CASNSDSLNYGYTF | TGTGCCAGCAACTCGGACAGCCTAAACTATGGCTACACCTTC
TRBJ2-7 | NA | TRBV7-2 | few | CASSLLRAVAYEQYF | TGTGCCAGCAGCTTACTACGGGCGGTGGCCTACGAGCAGTACTTC
TRBJ1-6 | TRBD1 | TRBV3-1 | many | CASSGQGLPLHF | TGTGCCAGCAGCGGACAGGGTTTGCCCCTCCACTTT
TRBJ2-7 | TRBD1 | TRBV19 | many | CASSTPGQTYEQYF | TGTGCCAGTAGTACCCCGGGACAGACCTACGAGCAGTACTTC
TRBJ2-7 | NA | TRBV4-1 | few | CASSQWQASYEQYF | TGCGCCAGCAGCCAATGGCAGGCGTCCTACGAGCAGTACTTC
TRBJ1-3 | NA | TRBV10-2 | NA | CASSEDISGSTIYF | TGCGCCAGCAGTGAGGACATCTCTGGAAGCACCATATATTTT
TRBJ2-7 | TRBD1 | TRBV27 | once | CASSRQGGNGYEQYF | TGTGCCAGCAGTAGACAGGGGGGAAATGGCTACGAGCAGTACTTC
TRBJ1-2 | NA | TRBV4-1 | many | CASRGVANYGYTF | TGCGCCAGCCGGGGGGTGGCTAACTATGGCTACACCTTC
TRBJ2-7 | TRBD2 | TRBV20-1 | NA | CSARITGTSGGSYEQYF | TGCAGTGCTAGGATCACCGGGACTAGCGGGGGCTCCTACGAGCAGTACTTC
TRBJ2-5 | TRBD1 | TRBV12-3/TRBV12-4 | NA | CASSLSPTSDRGRPRETQYF | TGTGCCAGCAGTTTATCTCCGACCAGCGACAGGGGGCGTCCCCGGGAGACCCAGTACTTC
TRBJ1-1 | TRBD1 | TRBV10-3 | NA | CAISSGTGANTEAFF | TGTGCCATCAGTTCCGGGACAGGGGCGAACACTGAAGCTTTCTTT
TRBJ2-7 | TRBD2 | TRBV2 | few | CASSEPSGSVSDEQYF | TGTGCCAGCAGTGAACCAAGCGGGAGCGTTTCGGACGAGCAGTACTTC
TRBJ2-1 | NA | TRBV7-3 | NA | CASSHSGGEQFF | TGTGCCAGCAGCCATAGCGGAGGTGAGCAGTTCTTC
TRBJ2-3 | NA | TRBV7-9 | few | CATRLGGPGSTDTQYF | TGTGCCACCCGCTTAGGCGGGCCCGGAAGCACAGATACGCAGTATTTT
TRBJ2-5 | TRBD2 | TRBV14 | many | CASSRGLKETQYF | TGTGCCAGCAGCAGGGGACTAAAAGAGACCCAGTACTTC
TRBJ2-7 | TRBD1 | TRBV11-2 | NA | CASSFIGTDEQYF | TGTGCCAGCAGCTTCATCGGGACAGACGAGCAGTACTTC
TRBJ2-7 | TRBD1 | TRBV10-2 | NA | CASSDGQGQGANEQYF | TGTGCCAGCAGTGACGGACAGGGACAGGGGGCCAACGAGCAGTACTTC
TRBJ1-3 | NA | TRBV7-2 | many | CASSLVSSFSGNTIYF | TGTGCCAGCAGCTTAGTTAGCTCATTCTCTGGAAACACCATATATTTT
TRBJ1-1 | NA | TRBV7-9 | many | CASSLLGEAFF | TGTGCCAGCAGCTTACTGGGTGAAGCTTTCTTT
TRBJ2-3 | TRBD2 | TRBV7-2 | NA | CASSLVKTSGGSTDTQYF | TGTGCCAGCAGCTTAGTTAAGACTAGCGGGGGGAGCACAGATACGCAGTATTTT
TRBJ1-2 | NA | TRBV4-3 | NA | CASSQGVSYGYTF | TGCGCCAGCAGCCAAGGAGTCAGCTATGGCTACACCTTC
TRBJ1-3 | NA | TRBV4-3 | many | CASSQDRNSGNTIYF | TGTGCCAGCAGCCAAGACAGGAACTCTGGAAACACCATATATTTT
TRBJ2-7 | NA | TRBV5-1 | few | CASSQELRVYEQYF | TGCGCCAGCAGCCAGGAACTCAGGGTCTACGAGCAGTACTTC
TRBJ1-2 | NA | TRBV19 | once | CASSSDGQWAF | TGTGCCAGTAGTTCCGACGGGCAGTGGGCCTTC
TRBJ1-2 | NA | TRBV12-3/TRBV12-4 | NA | CASTPRGVSNYGYTF | TGTGCCAGCACTCCCAGGGGAGTTTCTAACTATGGCTACACCTTC
TRBJ2-7 | TRBD1 | TRBV2 | NA | CASSEEGTGVGEQYF | TGTGCCAGCAGTGAAGAGGGGACAGGGGTAGGCGAGCAGTACTTC
TRBJ2-2 | NA | TRBV7-8 | NA | CAILQGTRNTGELFF | TGTGCCATTTTGCAAGGGACGAGGAACACCGGGGAGCTGTTTTTT
TRBJ2-5 | NA | TRBV7-8 | many | CASSLGDRETQYF | TGTGCCAGCAGCTTAGGGGATCGGGAGACCCAGTACTTC
TRBJ1-2 | TRBD1 | TRBV10-2 | many | CASSPHRGQEANYGYTF | TGCGCCAGCAGCCCCCACAGGGGGCAGGAAGCTAACTATGGCTACACCTTC
TRBJ2-7 | TRBD2 | TRBV29-1 | many | CSVTQGLAAFQPAYEQYF | TGCAGCGTGACGCAGGGACTAGCGGCGTTCCAACCGGCCTACGAGCAGTACTTC
TRBJ2-7 | NA | TRBV4-3 | NA | CASSLYTYSYEQYF | TGCGCCAGCAGCCTTTATACGTATTCCTACGAGCAGTACTTC
TRBJ2-6 | NA | TRBV2 | few | CASRDEWGAGLTF | TGTGCCAGCAGGGACGAGTGGGGGGCCGGCCTGACTTTC
TRBJ1-4 | NA | TRBV20-1 | many | CSAAREKLFF | TGCAGTGCAGCAAGGGAAAAACTGTTTTTT
TRBJ2-5 | NA | TRBV29-1 | NA | CSVAGAQYF | TGCAGCGTTGCGGGGGCCCAGTACTTC
TRBJ1-1 | TRBD1 | TRBV2 | NA | CASSTPGTGGTEAFF | TGTGCCAGCAGTACCCCCGGGACAGGGGGGACTGAAGCTTTCTTT
TRBJ1-4 | NA | TRBV7-9 | NA | CASSPSPGYEKLFF | TGTGCCAGCAGCCCCTCCCCAGGGTATGAAAAACTGTTTTTT
TRBJ2-7 | TRBD2 | TRBV7-6 | NA | CASSFGRGSHEQYF | TGTGCCAGCAGCTTCGGGAGGGGCAGCCACGAGCAGTACTTC
TRBJ1-1 | NA | TRBV19 | many | CASRNWARGTEAFF | TGTGCCAGTAGGAATTGGGCCCGGGGGACTGAAGCTTTCTTT
TRBJ1-5 | NA | TRBV5-1 | many | CASSLWGSNQPQHF | TGCGCCAGCAGCTTGTGGGGTAGCAATCAGCCCCAGCATTTT
TRBJ1-4 | TRBD1 | TRBV25-1 | NA | CATSSFQTGLSEKLFF | TGTGCCACCAGCAGCTTCCAGACAGGGTTAAGCGAAAAACTGTTTTTT